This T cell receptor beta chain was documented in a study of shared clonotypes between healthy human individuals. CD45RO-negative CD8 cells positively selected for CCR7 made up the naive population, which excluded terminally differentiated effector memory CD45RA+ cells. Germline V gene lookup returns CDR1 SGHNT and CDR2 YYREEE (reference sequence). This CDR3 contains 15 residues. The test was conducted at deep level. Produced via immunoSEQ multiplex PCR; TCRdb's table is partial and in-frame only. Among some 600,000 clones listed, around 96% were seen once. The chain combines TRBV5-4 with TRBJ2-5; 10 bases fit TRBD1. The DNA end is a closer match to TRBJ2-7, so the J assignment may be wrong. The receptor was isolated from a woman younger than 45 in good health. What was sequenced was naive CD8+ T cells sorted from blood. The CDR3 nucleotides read TGTGCCAGCAGCTTGGACCAGACAGGGGGCTTCGAGCAGTACTTC. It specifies CASSLDQTGGFEQYF.